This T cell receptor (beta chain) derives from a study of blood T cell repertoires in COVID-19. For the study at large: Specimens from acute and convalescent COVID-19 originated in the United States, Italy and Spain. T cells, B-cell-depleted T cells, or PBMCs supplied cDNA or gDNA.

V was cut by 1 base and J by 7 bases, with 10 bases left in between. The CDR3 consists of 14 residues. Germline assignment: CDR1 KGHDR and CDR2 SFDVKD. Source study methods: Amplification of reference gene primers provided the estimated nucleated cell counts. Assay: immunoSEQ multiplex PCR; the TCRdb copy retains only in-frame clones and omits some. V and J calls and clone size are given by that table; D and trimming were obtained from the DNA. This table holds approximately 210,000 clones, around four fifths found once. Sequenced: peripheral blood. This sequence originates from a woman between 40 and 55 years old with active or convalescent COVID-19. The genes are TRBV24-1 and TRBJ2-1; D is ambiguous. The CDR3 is CATSDFGSSNEQFF. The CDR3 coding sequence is TGTGCCACCAGTGATTTTGGCTCCTCAAATGAGCAGTTCTTC.